This T cell receptor beta chain was observed in a study of T cell responses to AZD1222 COVID-19 vaccine. Regarding the study as a whole: Repertoires were obtained only post-peak T cell response.

A word on this clone: The antigen remains undetermined.

Only in-frame clones appear in the TCRdb table, and some are missing; sequencing was by immunoSEQ multiplex PCR. The sample consists of some 160,000 clones, more than 90% of them appearing once. CDR1 is SGHNT and CDR2 is YENEEA in the germline V gene. The CDR3 spans 16 residues. Trimming stripped 5 bases from V and 4 bases from J, with 17 bases between. The chain recombines TRBV11-3 with TRBJ2-2, with D perhaps matching TRBD1 or TRBD2 (5 bases each). The sequence derives from an adult in good health. The sequencing here drew on peripheral blood, taken on day 0 of AZD1222 vaccination. The CDR3: CASSLGVGATTGELFF. The CDR3 DNA reads TGTGCCAGCAGCCTAGGGGTGGGAGCAACCACCGGGGAGCTGTTTTTT.